A selection of T cell receptor beta chains follows, all from one sample in a study of cytomegalovirus exposure and HLA in healthy donors. The table came from immunoSEQ multiplex PCR; TCRdb's copy has only in-frame clones and leaves some out. This table holds 150,000 to 200,000 clones, about 80% found once. Material for sequencing was PBMCs. Source of these receptors: a woman aged 45-65 years in good health and CMV-seropositive. Both conserved end residues are part of each CDR3. The D gene is left open where the match is weak.

>TRBJ2-2|TRBD2|TRBV19
TGTGCCAGTAGTACCGGGACTAAGAACACCGGGGAGCTGTTTTTT
CASSTGTKNTGELFF
>TRBJ2-4|NA|TRBV12-2
TGTGCAAGTCCCCCTAGGGGTTTTGCCAAAAACATTCAGTACTTC
CASPPRGFAKNIQYF
>TRBJ1-5|TRBD1|TRBV5-1
TGCGCCAGCAGCCCTGACACAGGGGGCGTGCAGCCCCAGCATTTT
CASSPDTGGVQPQHF
>TRBJ1-6|TRBD1|TRBV7-2
TGTGCCAGCAGCCAAGATACAGGGGCCCCAGGATCACCCCTCCACTTT
CASSQDTGAPGSPLHF
>TRBJ2-1|NA|TRBV18
TGTGCCAGCTCACCAGGCACACAAACCAGGGGTGAGCAGTTCTTC
CASSPGTQTRGEQFF
>TRBJ2-5|TRBD2|TRBV9
TGTGCCAGCAGCGTAGGGGGGGGTCAAGAGACCCAGTACTTC
CASSVGGGQETQYF
>TRBJ1-3|NA|TRBV19
TGTGCCAGTAGTATGCAGGGGAGAACTGGAAACACCATATATTTT
CASSMQGRTGNTIYF
>TRBJ2-2|NA|TRBV7-2
TGTGCCAGCAGCTTATTAGGGGGGGGCACCGGGGAGCTGTTTTTT
CASSLLGGGTGELFF
>TRBJ1-5|NA|TRBV27
TGTGCCAGCAGTCCCCTCTCTCCCCGGGGGTATCAGCCCCAGCATTTT
CASSPLSPRGYQPQHF
>TRBJ1-4|NA|TRBV1
TGCACCAGCAGCCAAGCCCTCTACAGGGGGCGCAGGGGAAAACTGTTTTTT
CTSSQALYRGRRGKLFF
>TRBJ2-1|TRBD2|TRBV11-1
TGTGCCAGCAGCTTAGCCCGGAGTAGCGGGACCTACAATGAGCAGTTCTTC
CASSLARSSGTYNEQFF
>TRBJ2-5|TRBD1|TRBV14
TGTGCCAGCAGCCAACGACAGGGGGCGCCGAGGGAGACCCAGTACTTC
CASSQRQGAPRETQYF
>TRBJ2-7|TRBD1|TRBV6-1
TGTGCCAGCAGTGAAGCGGCAGGGGGTCTATCTGAGCAGTACTTC
CASSEAAGGLSEQYF
>TRBJ1-6|NA|TRBV25-1
TGTGCCAGCAGCGGGGGGGCGGGTTATAATTCACCCCTCCACTTT
CASSGGAGYNSPLHF
>TRBJ1-2|NA|TRBV7-9
TGTTCCAGCAGCTTACCGGGCTATGGCTACACCTTC
CSSSLPGYGYTF
>TRBJ1-2|TRBD1|TRBV7-9
TGTTCCTTATCAGGGGGCCCTCTCCCCTATGGCTACACCTTC
CSLSGGPLPYGYTF
>TRBJ2-7|TRBD2|TRBV7-2
TGTGCCAGCAGCTTAGCTGGGACTAGCGGGAACGAGCAGTACTTC
CASSLAGTSGNEQYF
>TRBJ2-4|NA|TRBV6-5
TGTGCCAGCACCAACGGGGGATGGGGTGACATTCAGTACTTC
CASTNGGWGDIQYF
>TRBJ2-1|TRBD2|TRBV11-2
TGTGCCAGCAGCTTAGAGCCGACTAGCGGGGAGCAGTTCTTC
CASSLEPTSGEQFF
>TRBJ2-3|NA|TRBV6-1
TGTGCCAGCAGCTCCTACACAGATACGCAGTATTTT
CASSSYTDTQYF
>TRBJ2-1|TRBD2|TRBV2
TGTGCGTCCCGGGAGCGGGGGGATGAGCAGTTCTTC
CASRERGDEQFF
>TRBJ1-6|TRBD1|TRBV5-6
TGTGCCAGCAGCTCGCTTGACAGGGACCATTCACCCCTCCACTTT
CASSSLDRDHSPLHF